The rows below give T cell receptor beta chains drawn from one sample of a study of spatial heterogeneity in lung cancer. One entry per CDR3 protein results from TCRdb running MiXCR on the 5' RACE reads. The profile shows approximately 8,800 distinct CDR3 sequences, 4.5% to 6% of them singletons. Sequences were derived from lung tumor tissue, sampled at surgery. These receptors all stem from a male donor with early-stage non-small cell lung cancer. The CDR3 runs from the conserved cysteine through the conserved F or W. The D gene is left open where the match is weak. Some rows have no size entry. The others give once, few or many, or a class for an expanded clone.

CDR3: CAISESLAGSYEQYF; DNA: TGTGCCATCAGTGAGTCCCTAGCCGGCTCCTACGAGCAGTACTTC; D: .; V: TRBV10-3; J: TRBJ2-7; size: few
CDR3: CASSQEVAGTGGTEAFF; DNA: TGCGCCAGCAGCCAAGAAGTGGCCGGGACAGGGGGCACTGAAGCTTTCTTT; D: TRBD1; V: TRBV4-3; J: TRBJ1-1; size: many
CDR3: CASRGVGSGRALDNEQFF; DNA: TGTGCCAGCAGGGGGGTAGGCAGCGGGAGGGCCCTGGACAATGAGCAGTTCTTC; D: TRBD2; V: TRBV2; J: TRBJ2-1; size: many
CDR3: CASSQFSRGATDTQYF; DNA: TGTGCCAGCAGCCAATTCTCGCGGGGAGCCACAGATACGCAGTATTTT; D: .; V: TRBV3-1; J: TRBJ2-3; size: many
CDR3: CASTVSKTQYF; DNA: TGTGCCAGCACCGTATCGAAGACCCAGTACTTC; D: .; V: TRBV7-2; J: TRBJ2-5; size: medium-sized
CDR3: CASSPQTDFSGNTIYF; DNA: TGTGCCAGCTCACCACAGACTGATTTCTCTGGAAACACCATATATTTT; D: .; V: TRBV18; J: TRBJ1-3; size: many
CDR3: CASRASGRANNEQFF; DNA: TGTGCCAGCAGGGCTAGCGGGAGGGCCAACAATGAGCAGTTCTTC; D: TRBD2; V: TRBV28; J: TRBJ2-1; size: many
CDR3: CASSHSYEQYF; DNA: TGTGCCAGCAGCCACTCCTACGAGCAGTACTTC; D: .; V: TRBV5-6; J: TRBJ2-7; size: many
CDR3: CASAGANTGELFF; DNA: TGTGCCAGTGCAGGAGCGAACACCGGGGAGCTGTTTTTT; D: .; V: TRBV7-2; J: TRBJ2-2; size: many
CDR3: CASSFGATYGYTF; DNA: TGTGCCAGCAGCTTTGGGGCGACCTATGGCTACACCTTC; D: .; V: TRBV5-6; J: TRBJ1-2; size: many
CDR3: CAISETDGNYGYTF; DNA: TGTGCCATCAGTGAGACGGACGGAAACTATGGCTACACCTTC; D: .; V: TRBV10-3; J: TRBJ1-2; size: many
CDR3: CASSRSTGRSSYEQYF; DNA: TGTGCCAGCAGCCGTTCGACAGGCCGGAGCTCCTACGAGCAGTACTTC; D: .; V: TRBV13; J: TRBJ2-7; size: medium-sized
CDR3: CASRLAGGTGELFF; DNA: TGTGCCAGCAGACTAGCGGGAGGCACCGGGGAGCTGTTTTTT; D: TRBD2; V: TRBV7-3; J: TRBJ2-2; size: few
CDR3: CASSRGDDEQFF; DNA: TGTGCCAGCAGCCGCGGGGACGATGAGCAGTTCTTC; D: .; V: TRBV3-1; J: TRBJ2-1; size: many
CDR3: CASSPTPTSIGSTQYF; DNA: TGTGCCAGCAGTCCTACCCCGACTAGTATAGGGTCGACCCAGTACTTC; D: .; V: TRBV7-3; J: TRBJ2-5; size: many
CDR3: CSARGAGDQPQHF; DNA: TGCAGTGCTAGAGGGGCAGGCGATCAGCCCCAGCATTTT; D: .; V: TRBV20-1; J: TRBJ1-5; size: many
CDR3: CASKDGPYYSGNTIYF; DNA: TGTGCCAGCAAGGACGGTCCATACTACTCTGGAAACACCATATATTTT; D: .; V: TRBV2; J: TRBJ1-3; size: .
CDR3: CASSQDSRAREETQYF; DNA: TGCGCCAGCAGCCAAGATTCACGGGCCAGGGAAGAGACCCAGTACTTC; D: .; V: TRBV4-3; J: TRBJ2-5; size: many
CDR3: CASSRGEGPQHF; DNA: TGTGCCAGCAGCCGGGGGGAAGGGCCCCAGCATTTT; D: .; V: TRBV3-1; J: TRBJ1-5; size: large
CDR3: CASSSTSGGLYNEQFF; DNA: TGCGCCAGCAGCTCGACTAGCGGGGGCCTTTACAATGAGCAGTTCTTC; D: TRBD2; V: TRBV5-1; J: TRBJ2-1; size: many
CDR3: CASKSLWSDTQYF; DNA: TGTGCCAGCAAAAGTTTATGGTCAGATACGCAGTATTTT; D: .; V: TRBV6-6; J: TRBJ2-3; size: many
CDR3: CASSSDRAELSNQPQHF; DNA: TGTGCCAGCAGTTCGGACAGGGCTGAACTTAGCAATCAGCCCCAGCATTTT; D: TRBD1; V: TRBV12-3/TRBV12-4; J: TRBJ1-5; size: .
CDR3: CASAGELADTQYF; DNA: TGTGCCAGCGCGGGGGAGTTGGCAGATACGCAGTATTTT; D: TRBD2; V: TRBV6-4; J: TRBJ2-3; size: many
CDR3: CAISEQATSGGAKNIQYF; DNA: TGTGCCATCAGTGAGCAAGCAACTAGCGGGGGGGCCAAAAACATTCAGTACTTC; D: TRBD2; V: TRBV10-3; J: TRBJ2-4; size: medium-sized
CDR3: CASSREGHLNTEAFF; DNA: TGCGCCAGCAGCCGAGAAGGACACCTTAACACTGAAGCTTTCTTT; D: .; V: TRBV5-1; J: TRBJ1-1; size: many
CDR3: CASSFGTSGFYEQYF; DNA: TGTGCCAGCAGCTTCGGGACTAGCGGGTTCTACGAGCAGTACTTC; D: TRBD2; V: TRBV7-8; J: TRBJ2-7; size: many
CDR3: CASSSLNQETQYF; DNA: TGTGCCAGCAGCTCGTTAAACCAAGAGACCCAGTACTTC; D: .; V: TRBV7-2; J: TRBJ2-5; size: medium-sized
CDR3: CASSYTEGAEAFF; DNA: TGTGCCAGCAGTTATACGGAGGGCGCTGAAGCTTTCTTT; D: .; V: TRBV7-2; J: TRBJ1-1; size: .
CDR3: CASSLGYNEQFF; DNA: TGTGCCAGCAGCTTAGGGTACAATGAGCAGTTCTTC; D: .; V: TRBV13; J: TRBJ2-1; size: few
CDR3: CSARAGTAMGQYF; DNA: TGCAGTGCTAGAGCGGGGACAGCGATGGGGCAGTACTTC; D: TRBD1; V: TRBV20-1; J: TRBJ2-7; size: many
CDR3: CASSPSRPPLHF; DNA: TGTGCCAGCAGTCCCTCGAGGCCACCCCTCCACTTT; D: .; V: TRBV2; J: TRBJ1-6; size: many
CDR3: CASRRAQDGYEQYF; DNA: TGCGCCAGCAGGAGGGCCCAGGATGGGTACGAGCAGTACTTC; D: .; V: TRBV5-1; J: TRBJ2-7; size: many
CDR3: CASSLTSNQPQHF; DNA: TGTGCCAGCAGCTTAACAAGCAATCAGCCCCAGCATTTT; D: .; V: TRBV11-2; J: TRBJ1-5; size: many
CDR3: CASSVTGTNTEAFF; DNA: TGTGCCAGCAGTGTGACAGGGACCAACACTGAAGCTTTCTTT; D: TRBD1; V: TRBV28; J: TRBJ1-1; size: .
CDR3: CSAVRTSGKDTQYF; DNA: TGCAGTGCTGTACGGACTAGCGGGAAAGATACGCAGTATTTT; D: TRBD2; V: TRBV20-1; J: TRBJ2-3; size: many
CDR3: CASSLDTGPYSYEQYF; DNA: TGCGCCAGCAGCTTGGATACAGGACCCTACTCCTACGAGCAGTACTTC; D: .; V: TRBV5-1; J: TRBJ2-7; size: many
CDR3: CASSDGRTNEQFF; DNA: TGTGCCAGCAGTGACGGTCGGACCAATGAGCAGTTCTTC; D: .; V: TRBV2; J: TRBJ2-1; size: .
CDR3: CASSGRAQPQHF; DNA: TGTGCCAGCAGTGGCAGGGCCCAGCCCCAGCATTTT; D: .; V: TRBV2; J: TRBJ1-5; size: many
CDR3: CAISAGQGRGEQYF; DNA: TGTGCCATCAGTGCGGGACAGGGAAGAGGCGAGCAGTACTTC; D: TRBD1; V: TRBV10-3; J: TRBJ2-7; size: many
CDR3: CASGQTTGTSNYGYTF; DNA: TGTGCCAGCGGGCAAACGACCGGTACCTCTAACTATGGCTACACCTTC; D: .; V: TRBV27; J: TRBJ1-2; size: many
CDR3: CASSEYREGGYGYTF; DNA: TGTGCCAGCAGTGAATATAGGGAGGGAGGCTATGGCTACACCTTC; D: .; V: TRBV25-1; J: TRBJ1-2; size: few
CDR3: CASSDGDYTDTQYF; DNA: TGTGCCAGCAGCGACGGGGACTACACAGATACGCAGTATTTT; D: TRBD2; V: TRBV3-1; J: TRBJ2-3; size: many
CDR3: CASSFLPTGSNNYGYTF; DNA: TGCGCCAGCAGCTTCTTACCTACAGGGTCCAATAACTATGGCTACACCTTC; D: .; V: TRBV5-1; J: TRBJ1-2; size: .